The entry below describes one TCR beta chain. The CDR3 is 14 amino acids. CDR1 and CDR2 from the germline V gene are SEHNR and FQNEAQ (reference sequence). A second about 7 to 11 cycle PCR used barcoded and J-beta primers. TCRdb re-called the 5' RACE reads through MiXCR, storing one row per CDR3 protein. Of 1.4 million or so distinct CDR3 sequences listed, approximately 43% were seen once; the top ten hold just over 4%. This sample stems from a study of blood T cells in healthy people across ages. Across the whole study: For every two T cells, template switching captured about one barcoded beta molecule.

The sequence derives from a woman under 30 in good health. Input material: blood. The rearrangement links TRBV7-9 to TRBJ2-5; no clear D gene. The J call may be in error: the DNA end matches TRBJ2-1 better. CDR3 residues: CASSADGYQETQFF. As DNA, the CDR3 is TGTGCCAGCAGTGCGGACGGGTACCAAGAGACCCAGTTCTTC.